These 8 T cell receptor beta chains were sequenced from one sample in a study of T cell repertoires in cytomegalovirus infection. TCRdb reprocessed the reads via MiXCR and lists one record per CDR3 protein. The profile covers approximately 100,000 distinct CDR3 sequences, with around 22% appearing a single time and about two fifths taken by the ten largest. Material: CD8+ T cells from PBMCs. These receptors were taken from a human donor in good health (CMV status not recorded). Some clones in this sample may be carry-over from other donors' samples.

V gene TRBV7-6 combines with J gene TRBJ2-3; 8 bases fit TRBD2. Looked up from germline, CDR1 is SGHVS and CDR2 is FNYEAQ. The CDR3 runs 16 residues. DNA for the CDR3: TGTACTAGCAGTCCCGGGGGGGCAGTTAGCACAGATACGCAGTATTTT. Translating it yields CTSSPGGAVSTDTQYF.

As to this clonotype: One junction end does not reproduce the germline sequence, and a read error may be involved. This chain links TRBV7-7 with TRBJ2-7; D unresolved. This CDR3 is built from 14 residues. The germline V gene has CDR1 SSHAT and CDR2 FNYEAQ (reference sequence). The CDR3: CASSLAIGSYEQYF. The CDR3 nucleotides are TGTGCTAGCAGCTTAGCTATCGGGTCCTACGAGCAGTACTTC.

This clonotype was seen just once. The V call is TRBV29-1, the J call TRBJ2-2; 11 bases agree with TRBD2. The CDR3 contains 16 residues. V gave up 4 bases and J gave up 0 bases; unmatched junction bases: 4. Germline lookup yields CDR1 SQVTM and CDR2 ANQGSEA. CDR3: CSVVSGRAPNTGELFF. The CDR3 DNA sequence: TGCAGCGTTGTTAGCGGGAGGGCCCCGAACACCGGGGAGCTGTTTTTT.

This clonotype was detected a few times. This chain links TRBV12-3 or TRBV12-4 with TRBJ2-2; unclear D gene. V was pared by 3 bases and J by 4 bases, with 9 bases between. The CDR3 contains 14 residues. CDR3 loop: CASSFGGITGELFF. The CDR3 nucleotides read TGTGCCAGCAGTTTCGGTGGGATCACCGGGGAGCTGTTTTTT.

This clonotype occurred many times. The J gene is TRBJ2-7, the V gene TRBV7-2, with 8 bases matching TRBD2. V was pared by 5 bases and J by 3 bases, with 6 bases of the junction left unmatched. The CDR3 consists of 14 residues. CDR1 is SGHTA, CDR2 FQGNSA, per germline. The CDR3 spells CASSVGLGHYEQYF. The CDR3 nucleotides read TGTGCCAGCAGCGTGGGACTAGGACACTACGAGCAGTACTTC.

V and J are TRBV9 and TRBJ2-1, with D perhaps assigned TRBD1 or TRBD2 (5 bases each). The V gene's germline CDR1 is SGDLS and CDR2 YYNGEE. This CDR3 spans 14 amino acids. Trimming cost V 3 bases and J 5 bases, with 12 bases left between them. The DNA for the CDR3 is TGTGCCAGCAGCGCCCGGGACGTAAACAATGAGCAGTTCTTC. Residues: CASSARDVNNEQFF. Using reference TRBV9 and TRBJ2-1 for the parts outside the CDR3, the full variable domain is DSGVTQTPKHLITATGQRVTLRCSPRSGDLSVYWYQQSLDQGLQFLIQYYNGEERAKGNILERFSAQQFPDLHSELNLSSLELGDSALYFCASSARDVNNEQFFGPGTRLTVL.

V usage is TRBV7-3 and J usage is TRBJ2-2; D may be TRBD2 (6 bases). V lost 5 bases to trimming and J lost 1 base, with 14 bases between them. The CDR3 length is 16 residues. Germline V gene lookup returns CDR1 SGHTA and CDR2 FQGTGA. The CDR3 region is CASSRTGTGNTGELFF. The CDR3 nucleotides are TGTGCCAGCAGCCGCACCGGGACTGGGAACACCGGGGAGCTGTTTTTT.

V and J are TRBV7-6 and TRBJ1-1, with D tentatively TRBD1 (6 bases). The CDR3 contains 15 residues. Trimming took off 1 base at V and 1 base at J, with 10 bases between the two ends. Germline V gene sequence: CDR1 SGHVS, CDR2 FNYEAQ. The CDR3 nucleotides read TGTGCCAGCAGCTTAGGAACAGGGACGAACACTGAAGCTTTCTTT. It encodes CASSLGTGTNTEAFF.